This T cell receptor (beta chain) was retrieved from a study of PD-1 blockade in classical Hodgkin lymphoma. Looking at the study overall: Patients were treated with nivolumab at 3 mg/kg, and this was given intravenously every 2 weeks.

Relapses following autologous stem cell transplantation were seen in all patients, with brentuximab vedotin exposure varying. Thawed PBMCs supplied CD8+ T cells via magnetic negative selection. Sequencing was performed with immunoSEQ multiplex PCR; in TCRdb, only in-frame clones are kept and a portion is missing. The sample lists about 8,200 clones, around 83% seen once, with approximately 22% in the top ten. CDR1 and CDR2 from the germline V gene are PRHDT and FYEKMQ (reference sequence). CDR3 length: 13 residues. The germline V and J ends were trimmed by 1 base and 7 bases, with 10 bases remaining between them.

This sample comprised CD8+ T cells from blood, obtained at baseline. This TCR came from a human donor with classical Hodgkin lymphoma. The chain has TRBV13 and TRBJ1-1, with D unclear. This CDR3 reads CASSLERADEAFF. Written as DNA, the CDR3 is TGTGCCAGCAGCTTAGAGAGGGCAGATGAAGCTTTCTTT.